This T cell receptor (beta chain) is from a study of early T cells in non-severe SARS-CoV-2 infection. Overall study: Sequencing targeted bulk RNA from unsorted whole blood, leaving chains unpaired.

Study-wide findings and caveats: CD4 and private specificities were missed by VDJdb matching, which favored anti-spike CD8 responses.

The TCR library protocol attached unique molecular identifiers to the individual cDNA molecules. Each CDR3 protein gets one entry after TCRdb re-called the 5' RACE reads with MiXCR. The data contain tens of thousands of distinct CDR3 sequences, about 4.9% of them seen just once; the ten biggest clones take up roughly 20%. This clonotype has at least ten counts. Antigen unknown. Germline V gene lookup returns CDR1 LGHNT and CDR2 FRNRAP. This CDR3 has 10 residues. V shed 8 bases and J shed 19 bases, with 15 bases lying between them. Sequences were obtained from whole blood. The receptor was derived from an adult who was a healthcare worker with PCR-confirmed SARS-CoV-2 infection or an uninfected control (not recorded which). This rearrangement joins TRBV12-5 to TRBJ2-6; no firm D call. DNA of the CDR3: TGTGCTAGTTTTATATGGGCCTCAACTTTC. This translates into CASFIWASTF. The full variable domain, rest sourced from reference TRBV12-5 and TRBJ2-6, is DARVTQTPRHKVTEMGQEVTMRCQPILGHNTVFWYRQTMMQGLELLAYFRNRAPLDDSGMPKDRFSAEMPDATLATLKIQPSEPRDSAVYFCASFIWASTFGAGSRLTVL.